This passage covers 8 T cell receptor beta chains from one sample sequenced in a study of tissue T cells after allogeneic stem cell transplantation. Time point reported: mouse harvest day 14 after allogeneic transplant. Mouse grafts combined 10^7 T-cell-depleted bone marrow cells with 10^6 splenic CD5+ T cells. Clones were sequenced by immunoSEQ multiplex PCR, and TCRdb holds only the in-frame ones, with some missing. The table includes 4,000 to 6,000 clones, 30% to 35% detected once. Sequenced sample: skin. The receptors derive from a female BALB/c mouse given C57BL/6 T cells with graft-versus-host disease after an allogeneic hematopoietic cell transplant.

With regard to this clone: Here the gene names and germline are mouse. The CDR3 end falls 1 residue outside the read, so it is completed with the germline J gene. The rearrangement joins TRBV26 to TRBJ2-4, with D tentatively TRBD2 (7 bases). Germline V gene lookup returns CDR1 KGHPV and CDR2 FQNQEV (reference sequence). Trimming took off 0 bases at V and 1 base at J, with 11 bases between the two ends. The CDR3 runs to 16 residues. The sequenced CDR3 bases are TGTGCCAGCAGTCTGTCGGAGGGGGGGGGTCAAAACACCTTGTAC. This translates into CASSLSEGGGQNTLY. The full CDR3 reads CASSLSEGGGQNTLYF.

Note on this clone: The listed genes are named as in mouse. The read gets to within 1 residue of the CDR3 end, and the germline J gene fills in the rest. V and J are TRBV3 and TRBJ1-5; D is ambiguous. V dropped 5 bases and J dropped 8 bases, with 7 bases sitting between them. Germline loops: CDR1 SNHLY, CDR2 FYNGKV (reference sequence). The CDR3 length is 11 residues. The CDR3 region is CASSRGEAPLF. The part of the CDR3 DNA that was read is TGTGCCAGCAGCCGGGGAGAGGCTCCGCTT.

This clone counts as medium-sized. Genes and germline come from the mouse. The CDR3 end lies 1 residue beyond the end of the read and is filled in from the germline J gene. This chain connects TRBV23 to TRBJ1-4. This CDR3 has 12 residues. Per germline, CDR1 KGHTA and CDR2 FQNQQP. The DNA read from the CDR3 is TGCTCCAGCAGTCAATCCCACGAAAGATTATTT. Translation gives CSSSQSHERLF. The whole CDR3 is CSSSQSHERLFF.

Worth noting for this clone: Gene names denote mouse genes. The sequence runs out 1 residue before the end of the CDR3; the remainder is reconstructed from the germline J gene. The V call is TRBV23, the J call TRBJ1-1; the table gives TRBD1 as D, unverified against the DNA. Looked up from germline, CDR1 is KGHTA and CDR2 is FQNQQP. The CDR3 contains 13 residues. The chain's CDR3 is CSSSQLQGTEVFF. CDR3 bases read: TGCTCCAGCAGTCAATTACAGGGCACAGAAGTCTTC.

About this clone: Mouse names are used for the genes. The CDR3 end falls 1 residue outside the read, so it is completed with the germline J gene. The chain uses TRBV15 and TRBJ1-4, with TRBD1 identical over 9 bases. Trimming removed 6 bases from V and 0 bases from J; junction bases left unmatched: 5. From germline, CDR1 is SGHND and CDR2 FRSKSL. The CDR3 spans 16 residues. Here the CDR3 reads CASRRTGVVSNERLFF. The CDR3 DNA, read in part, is TGTGCCAGCAGACGGACAGGGGTCGTTTCCAACGAAAGATTATTT.

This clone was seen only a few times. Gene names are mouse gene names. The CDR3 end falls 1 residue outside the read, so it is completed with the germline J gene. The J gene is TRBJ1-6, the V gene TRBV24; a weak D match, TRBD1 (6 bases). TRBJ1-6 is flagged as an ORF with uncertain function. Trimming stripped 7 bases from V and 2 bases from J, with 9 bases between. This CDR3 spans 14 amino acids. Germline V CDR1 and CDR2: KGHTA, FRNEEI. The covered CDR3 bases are TGTGCCAGCAACCGGGACACCTATAATTCGCCCCTCTAC. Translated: CASNRDTYNSPLY. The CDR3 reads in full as CASNRDTYNSPLYF.

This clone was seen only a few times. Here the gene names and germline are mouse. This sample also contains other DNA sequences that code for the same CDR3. CDR3 DNA (partial): TGTGCCAGCAGTCTCCAAGCAAACTCCGACTACACC. Translated: CASSLQANSDYT. The entire CDR3 protein is CASSLQANSDYTF. The chain is built from TRBV26 and TRBJ1-2, with D unresolved. The CDR3 extends 1 residue past the end of the read, so its final part is completed from the germline J gene. With 3 bases removed from V and 0 bases from J, the gap between germline ends came to 5 bases. This CDR3 is 13 amino acids long. Germline CDR1 KGHPV, CDR2 FQNQEV (reference sequence). The whole variable domain, filled in from reference TRBV26 and TRBJ1-2, reads NSKVIQTPRYLVKGQGQKAKMRCIPEKGHPVVFWYQQNKNNEFKFLINFQNQEVLQQIDMTEKRFSAECPSNSPCSLEIQSSEAGDSALYLCASSLQANSDYTFGSGTRLLVI.

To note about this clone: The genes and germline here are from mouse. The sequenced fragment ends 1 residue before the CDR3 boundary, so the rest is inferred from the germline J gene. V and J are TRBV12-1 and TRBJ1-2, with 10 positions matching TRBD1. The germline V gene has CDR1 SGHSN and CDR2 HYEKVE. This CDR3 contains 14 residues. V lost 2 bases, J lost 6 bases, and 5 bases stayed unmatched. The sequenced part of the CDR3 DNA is TGTGCCAGCTCTCAGACAGGGGGCGCCCCCGACTACACC. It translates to CASSQTGGAPDYT. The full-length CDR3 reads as CASSQTGGAPDYTF.